Described below is a single T cell receptor beta chain sequence and its context. Its cognate antigen is unknown. The CDR3 sequence is 14 residues long. The V end lost 0 bases, the J end lost 1 base, and 3 bases lay between the germline ends. Germline values: CDR1 MNHNY, CDR2 SVGAGI (reference sequence). Only in-frame clones appear in the TCRdb table, and some are missing; sequencing was by immunoSEQ multiplex PCR. There are some 51,000 clones in the sample; 70% to 80% occur only once, and over 1.5% lies in the top ten. Time point of the sample: baseline, week 1 (first vaccination visit). The treatment here: pre-vaccination baseline after standard-of-care therapy. The source of the sample is a study of a mutant IDH1 vaccine in newly diagnosed glioma. The study's findings and limits: Pseudoprogression looked unconnected to shifts in top peripheral T cell clonotypes.

The input for sequencing was PBMCs, taken from a glioma patient treated with radiotherapy, temozolomide or both. The TCR sequence derives from a woman in her forties with glioma. This sequence joins TRBV6-6 and TRBJ2-2; D unclear. The CDR3 DNA reads as TGTGCCAGCAGTTACTCTGGGAACACCGGGGAGCTGTTTTTT. Amino acids: CASSYSGNTGELFF.